These 29 T cell receptor beta chains came from one sample sequenced in a study of T cell repertoires in cytomegalovirus infection. MiXCR, applied by TCRdb to the reads, yields one record per CDR3 protein. The sample contains hundreds of thousands of distinct CDR3 sequences, approximately 24% of which appear only once. The sequenced sample consisted of CD8+ T cells from PBMCs. The receptors originated from a human donor in good health (CMV status not recorded). Some clones in this sample may be carry-over from other donors' samples.

The sample holds many counts of this clonotype. V and J are TRBV11-2 and TRBJ2-7; D unresolved. Germline-derived CDR1 and CDR2 are SGHAT and FQNNGV. This CDR3 is 15 amino acids long. V was cut by 0 bases and J by 3 bases, with 12 bases left in between. The CDR3 bases are TGTGCCAGCAGCTTAGAGACGTCATCTATCTACGAGCAGTACGTC. Residues: CASSLETSSIYEQYV.

This clonotype was observed a few times. V gene TRBV2 combines with J gene TRBJ1-6; 10 positions agree with TRBD1. Trimming took 6 bases from V and 9 from J; bases not matched to a gene: 11. The CDR3 is 16 residues long. Looked up from germline, CDR1 is SNHLY and CDR2 is FYNNEI. In DNA, the CDR3 is TGTGCCAGCAGGGGACAGGGGCCAACACCGGGTTCACCCCTCCACTTT. This codes for CASRGQGPTPGSPLHF. Based on the CDR3 plus reference TRBV2 and TRBJ1-6, the full variable domain is EPEVTQTPSHQVTQMGQEVILRCVPISNHLYFYWYRQILGQKVEFLVSFYNNEISEKSEIFDDQFSVERPDGSNFTLKIRSTKLEDSAMYFCASRGQGPTPGSPLHFGNGTRLTVT.

At least ten counts were recorded for this clonotype. The chain couples TRBV7-2 to TRBJ2-7; 11 bases match TRBD1. The CDR3 length is 16 residues. V was clipped by 5 bases and J by 4 bases; unmatched bases: 10. CDR1 SGHTA and CDR2 FQGNSA come from the germline V gene. The CDR3 DNA is TGTGCCAGCAGCCCCTTGGGACAGGGGGGATCATACGAGCAGTACTTC. Its protein product is CASSPLGQGGSYEQYF.

This clonotype was counted many times. This chain links TRBV7-6 with TRBJ2-7, with 10 bases matching TRBD1. Losses at the gene ends were 5 bases for V and 3 bases for J; bases not matched to a gene: 7. The length of the CDR3 is 15 residues. The germline CDR1 and CDR2 sequences are SGHVS and FNYEAQ. CDR3 coding DNA: TGTGCCAGCAGCGGCGGGACAGGGGCGAACTACGAGCAGTACTTC. Translating gives CASSGGTGANYEQYF. Full variable domain (remainder filled in from reference TRBV7-6 and TRBJ2-7): GAGVSQSPRYKVTKRGQDVALRCDPISGHVSLYWYRQALGQGPEFLTYFNYEAQQDKSGLPNDRFSAERPEGSISTLTIQRTEQRDSAMYRCASSGGTGANYEQYFGPGTRLTVT.

At least ten counts were recorded for this clonotype. The V call is TRBV7-2, the J call TRBJ1-2; maybe TRBD1 (5 bases). The CDR3 sequence is 14 residues long. With 7 bases removed from V and 2 bases from J, the gap between germline ends came to 14 bases. Germline CDR1 reads SGHTA; CDR2 reads FQGNSA. The CDR3 region has the DNA TGTGCCAGCACTAATTCCCGGGACAACTATGGCTACACCTTC. This gives the protein CASTNSRDNYGYTF.

The sample holds a few counts of this clonotype. The chain joins TRBV27 to TRBJ1-1, with a tentative D call TRBD1 (6 bases). Trimming took 4 bases from V and 6 from J, leaving 24 bases between them. The CDR3 has 17 amino acids. Germline V gene lookup returns CDR1 MNHEY and CDR2 SMNVEV (reference sequence). The CDR3 coding sequence is TGTGCCAGCAGTTCCCCTCTCGGGGGCTACACCTCCGCTGAAGCTTTCTTT. This translates into CASSSPLGGYTSAEAFF.

The rearrangement joins TRBV4-2 to TRBJ2-3; D gene unclear. The germline CDR1 and CDR2 sequences are LGHNA and YNFKEQ. The V end was cut by 1 base, the J end by 2 bases, with 13 bases between. The CDR3 extends over 16 amino acids. The CDR3 DNA follows: TGTGCCAGCAGCCAAGTATTGGCAGACCCCACAGATACGCAGTATTTT. The encoded protein is CASSQVLADPTDTQYF.

On this clonotype: Given a much more abundant clone one base away, this may be a read error. Without the conserved terminal phenylalanine or tryptophan, this CDR3 likely stems from a read error. The gene calls are TRBV28 and TRBJ1-1; 8 nucleotides align to TRBD1. The CDR3 covers 14 residues. Germline lookup yields CDR1 MDHEN and CDR2 SYDVKM. With 7 bases clipped from V and 5 bases from J, the junction kept 9 bases outside the gene matches. The CDR3 DNA is TGTGCCAGCATCCTGACAGGGGAAGGGACTGAAGCTTTCTCT. Translating it yields CASILTGEGTEAFS.

This clonotype came up many times. The CDR3 protein is CASSYVRGGQPQHF. CDR3 in DNA: TGTGCCAGCAGTTACGTGAGGGGTGGTCAGCCCCAGCATTTT. The chain carries TRBV6-2 or TRBV6-3 and TRBJ1-5; D might be TRBD1 (5 bases). The CDR3 consists of 14 residues. The V gene lost 2 bases and the J gene lost 6 bases, with 11 bases spanning the gap. Looked up from germline, CDR1 is MNHEY and CDR2 is SVGEGT.

This clonotype was counted between two and nine times. The chain carries TRBV27 and TRBJ2-5; D might be TRBD2 (6 bases). Deletions cut 7 bases from V and 5 bases from J, with 11 bases between. The CDR3 sequence is 12 residues long. The germline V gene has CDR1 MNHEY and CDR2 SMNVEV (reference sequence). CDR3 coding DNA: TGTGCCAGCATCGGCGCGGGGGAGACCCAGTACTTC. Protein sequence: CASIGAGETQYF.

This clonotype was recorded at least ten times. The chain couples TRBV14 to TRBJ2-1, with D uncertain. CDR3 length equals 13 residues. Per germline, CDR1 SGHDN and CDR2 FVKESK. Between the trimmed V and J ends, which lost 0 bases and 8 bases, there was a span of 8 bases. CDR3 amino acids: CASSQDRWDEQFF. The DNA for the CDR3 is TGTGCCAGCAGCCAAGATCGGTGGGATGAGCAGTTCTTC.

Many counts were recorded for this clonotype. The chain recombines TRBV4-2 with TRBJ1-2, with a weak D call TRBD1 (5 bases). CDR1 is LGHNA, CDR2 YNFKEQ, per germline. The CDR3 contains 13 residues. Trimming removed 0 bases from V and 6 bases from J, with 8 bases in between. The DNA for the CDR3 is TGTGCCAGCAGCCAAGATTGGGGGAATGGCTACACCTTC. Translated: CASSQDWGNGYTF.

The V call is TRBV2, the J call TRBJ2-2, with 8 bases that match TRBD1. The CDR3 runs 15 residues. The V segment lost 6 bases and the J segment 7 bases; nucleotides outside the gene matches: 10. Germline V lookup: CDR1 SNHLY, CDR2 FYNNEI. CDR3 sequence reads: CASSPDRGGVGELFF. Here the CDR3 DNA reads TGTGCCAGCAGCCCCGACAGGGGAGGCGTCGGGGAGCTGTTTTTT.

There are many counts of this clonotype. This chain links TRBV7-9 with TRBJ1-4; D gene ambiguous. The length of the CDR3 is 15 residues. In germline, CDR1 is SEHNR, CDR2 FQNEAQ (reference sequence). Trimming took 4 bases from V and 7 from J, leaving 16 bases between them. The DNA of the CDR3 is TGTGCCAGCAGCTCGTCGAAAACGGAGGTTGAAAAACTGTTTTTT. Its translation is CASSSSKTEVEKLFF.

The J gene is TRBJ1-4, the V gene TRBV7-9; D unclear. V was pared by 1 base and J by 6 bases, with 9 bases between. The CDR3 spans 14 residues. CDR1 is SEHNR, CDR2 FQNEAQ, per germline (reference sequence). The CDR3: CASSLDELDEKLFF. The CDR3 DNA reads as TGTGCCAGCAGCTTAGATGAGTTGGATGAAAAACTGTTTTTT.

The V and J genes are TRBV15 and TRBJ2-2, with 8 bases fitting TRBD1. The CDR3 loop spans 17 amino acids. After removal of 0 bases from V and 1 base from J, the junction contained 4 bases not matched to a gene. Germline lookup yields CDR1 LNHNV and CDR2 YYDKDF (reference sequence). The CDR3 bases are TGTGCCACCAGCAGAGAGACAGGGGTGTTGAACACCGGGGAGCTGTTTTTT. Translation: CATSRETGVLNTGELFF. Based on the CDR3 plus reference TRBV15 and TRBJ2-2, the full variable domain is DAMVIQNPRYQVTQFGKPVTLSCSQTLNHNVMYWYQQKSSQAPKLLFHYYDKDFNNEADTPDNFQSRRPNTSFCFLDIRSPGLGDTAMYLCATSRETGVLNTGELFFGEGSRLTVL.

The genes are TRBV14 and TRBJ2-5; no reliable D call. V dropped 0 bases and J dropped 2 bases, with 10 bases sitting between them. CDR1 and CDR2 from the germline V gene are SGHDN and FVKESK. The CDR3 has 15 residues. The chain's CDR3 is CASSQELIEQETQYF. DNA for the CDR3: TGTGCCAGCAGCCAAGAACTTATCGAACAAGAGACCCAGTACTTC. The variable domain in full, with the rest retrieved from reference TRBV14 and TRBJ2-5, is EAGVTQFPSHSVIEKGQTVTLRCDPISGHDNLYWYRRVMGKEIKFLLHFVKESKQDESGMPNNRFLAERTGGTYSTLKVQPAELEDSGVYFCASSQELIEQETQYFGPGTRLLVL.

In this sample, this clonotype turned up many times. This chain connects TRBV7-6 to TRBJ2-1; D not resolved. V was clipped by 3 bases and J by 4 bases, with 7 bases between them. Germline CDR1 and CDR2: SGHVS and FNYEAQ. This CDR3 is 13 amino acids long. The CDR3 is CASSFDGYNEQFF. As DNA, the CDR3 is TGTGCCAGCAGCTTTGACGGGTACAATGAGCAGTTCTTC.

The rearrangement joins TRBV7-9 to TRBJ1-5, with 8 bases matching TRBD1. The CDR3 runs 15 residues. The germline gives CDR1 SEHNR, CDR2 FQNEAQ (reference sequence). Trimming at V came to 5 bases and at J to 0 bases, leaving 3 bases not matched to a gene. The CDR3 bases are TGTGCCAGCAGCGGGGGACAGGTTAGCAATCAGCCCCAGCATTTT. Amino acids: CASSGGQVSNQPQHF.

This chain connects TRBV20-1 to TRBJ2-7; D unclear. The V and J ends lost 3 bases and 0 bases respectively, with 21 bases between them. Germline V gives CDR1 DFQATT, CDR2 SNEGSKA (reference sequence). The CDR3 covers 17 residues. CDR3 nucleotide sequence: TGCAGTGCTAGTAGTTTTCGACCCCTCCGAAGCTCCTACGAGCAGTACTTC. Protein sequence: CSASSFRPLRSSYEQYF.

The chain employs TRBV29-1 and TRBJ2-1; 7 bases are shared with TRBD2. Per the germline V gene, CDR1 is SQVTM and CDR2 is ANQGSEA. The CDR3 contains 14 residues. Germline trimming cut 4 bases from V and 4 bases from J; bases unmatched to any gene: 7. CDR3 loop: CSVVSERGYNEQFF. DNA for the CDR3: TGCAGCGTTGTCTCGGAGCGGGGATACAATGAGCAGTTCTTC.

This clonotype was counted at least ten times. This chain links TRBV7-2 with TRBJ2-7, with TRBD1 as a possible D gene (6 bases). The germline V and J ends were trimmed by 3 bases and 3 bases, with 24 bases remaining between them. The CDR3 consists of 18 residues. Germline loops: CDR1 SGHTA, CDR2 FQGNSA. CDR3 protein: CASSLWTAHPRWGYEQYF. The CDR3 nucleotides read TGTGCCAGCAGCTTGTGGACAGCCCATCCTAGGTGGGGCTACGAGCAGTACTTC.

This clonotype showed up just once. The chain is built from TRBV6-5 and TRBJ1-4; 7 bases line up with TRBD1. Germline CDR1 is MNHEY and CDR2 is SVGAGI. Trimming cost V 0 bases and J 0 bases; bases outside gene matches: 10. The CDR3 has 19 amino acids. The CDR3 DNA reads TGTGCCAGCAGTTACTCTACGGCAGGGGGACTGGCAACTAATGAAAAACTGTTTTTT. Translated: CASSYSTAGGLATNEKLFF.

CDR3 protein: CASSLQGFKNEQFF. The CDR3 DNA is TGTGCCAGCAGCCTACAGGGATTCAAAAATGAGCAGTTCTTC. The chain carries TRBV6-2 or TRBV6-3 and TRBJ2-1, with D possibly matching TRBD1 (6 bases). This CDR3 is 14 amino acids long. V lost 6 bases, J lost 7 bases, and 16 bases lay in between. Germline values: CDR1 MNHEY, CDR2 SVGEGT.

This chain joins TRBV5-1 and TRBJ2-7; D might be TRBD2 (6 bases). Germline lookup yields CDR1 SGHRS and CDR2 YFSETQ. V shed 3 bases and J shed 6 bases, with 19 bases lying between them. This CDR3 contains 15 residues. The CDR3 DNA reads TGCGCCAGCAGCTCGTCCCAGATTTTGGGGGGCGAGCAGTACTTC. The encoded protein is CASSSSQILGGEQYF. The full variable domain, rest sourced from reference TRBV5-1 and TRBJ2-7, is KAGVTQTPRYLIKTRGQQVTLSCSPISGHRSVSWYQQTPGQGLQFLFEYFSETQRNKGNFPGRFSGRQFSNSRSEMNVSTLELGDSALYLCASSSSQILGGEQYFGPGTRLTVT.

The chain combines TRBV7-9 with TRBJ1-4; tentative D call: TRBD1 (6 bases). Trimming cost V 5 bases and J 8 bases, with 15 bases left between them. The germline CDR1 and CDR2 sequences are SEHNR and FQNEAQ (reference sequence). This CDR3 is 14 amino acids long. The CDR3 nucleotides are TGTGCCAGCAGCCCTCGGACAGCCCGAGAAAAACTGTTTTTT. Amino acids: CASSPRTAREKLFF. Full variable domain (rest looked up from reference TRBV7-9 and TRBJ1-4): DTGVSQNPRHKITKRGQNVTFRCDPISEHNRLYWYRQTLGQGPEFLTYFQNEAQLEKSRLLSDRFSAERPKGSFSTLEIQRTEQGDSAMYLCASSPRTAREKLFFGSGTQLSVL.

This clonotype was seen repeatedly, ten times or more. V usage is TRBV12-3 or TRBV12-4 and J usage is TRBJ2-3; 9 bases fit TRBD2. Trimming cost V 6 bases and J 1 base; bases outside gene matches: 5. The CDR3 length is 15 residues. The DNA for the CDR3 is TGTGCCAGCAGAGGCGAGCGGGGGGGCACAGATACGCAGTATTTT. Amino acid sequence: CASRGERGGTDTQYF.

This clonotype appeared a few times. The rearrangement uses TRBV2 and TRBJ1-1, with TRBD1 as a possible D gene (6 bases). The germline V gene encodes CDR1 SNHLY and CDR2 FYNNEI. This CDR3 is 14 amino acids long. Trimming removed 2 bases at V and 1 base at J, with 8 bases between. Here the CDR3 reads CASSERGGNTEAFF. CDR3 nucleotides: TGTGCCAGCAGTGAAAGGGGGGGGAACACTGAAGCTTTCTTT.

This clonotype was picked up a small number of times. The chain couples TRBV7-9 to TRBJ1-1; a weak D match, TRBD1 (5 bases). Germline V lookup: CDR1 SEHNR, CDR2 FQNEAQ (reference sequence). Trimming took off 5 bases at V and 1 base at J, with 17 bases between the two ends. The CDR3 runs 16 residues. In DNA form, the CDR3 reads TGTGCCAGCAGCCCCGAATGGGGGGGGGAGAACACTGAAGCTTTCTTT. Translating gives CASSPEWGGENTEAFF.